The 15 T cell receptor beta chains in this list originate from one sample, sequenced in a study of beta chain features in type 1 diabetes. Expressed TCRB transcripts were sequenced after all isolated RNA was converted to cDNA. TCRdb keeps only in-frame clones here, not all; method: immunoSEQ multiplex PCR. The sample lists about 410,000 clones; around 14% were seen once. Specimen: naive CD4+ T cells from blood. All receptors come from a young man in good health.

CDR3 DNA sequence: TGTGCCAGCAGTTTAGGAGGGAAGAGTCCCTACGAGCAGTACTTC. The encoded protein is CASSLGGKSPYEQYF. The chain combines TRBV25-1 with TRBJ2-7; weak D call: TRBD2 (6 bases). Germline CDR1 and CDR2: MGHDK and SYGVNS. Trimming pared 5 bases from V and 2 bases from J, leaving 16 bases between. The CDR3 extends over 15 amino acids.

The chain carries TRBV6-5 and TRBJ2-1; D uncertain. The CDR3 sequence is 13 residues long. V gave up 6 bases and J gave up 6 bases, with 12 bases separating them. Germline V gives CDR1 MNHEY, CDR2 SVGAGI. The chain's CDR3 is CASRRDEINEQFF. CDR3 DNA sequence: TGTGCCAGCAGACGAGACGAGATCAATGAGCAGTTCTTC.

The gene calls are TRBV7-2 and TRBJ2-7, with 7 positions matching TRBD2. Germline trimming cut 5 bases from V and 2 bases from J; bases unmatched to any gene: 9. CDR1 is SGHTA, CDR2 FQGNSA, per germline. The CDR3 length is 15 residues. Written as DNA, the CDR3 is TGTGCCAGCAGCCCCCCGGGACTAACCCCCTACGAGCAGTACTTC. Translating it yields CASSPPGLTPYEQYF.

V usage is TRBV4-3 and J usage is TRBJ1-4, with 8 bases matching TRBD1. With 4 bases clipped from V and 3 bases from J, the junction kept 10 bases outside the gene matches. Germline values: CDR1 LGHNA, CDR2 YSLEER. The CDR3 is 17 residues long. The CDR3 bases are TGCGCCAGCAGCCGCAGGGGGCTGGGGACACCTAATGAAAAACTGTTTTTT. This encodes CASSRRGLGTPNEKLFF.

This chain joins TRBV7-2 and TRBJ1-4, with D uncertain. Between the trimmed V and J ends, which lost 5 bases and 1 base, there was a span of 8 bases. There are 14 residues in the CDR3. CDR1 is SGHTA and CDR2 is FQGNSA in the germline V gene. The CDR3: CASSASVTNEKLFF. The DNA for the CDR3 is TGTGCCAGCAGCGCGTCTGTAACTAATGAAAAACTGTTTTTT.

This clone was observed a few times. The chain is built from TRBV14 and TRBJ2-1; tentatively, D is TRBD2 (6 bases). Germline V gene lookup returns CDR1 SGHDN and CDR2 FVKESK. V was trimmed by 4 bases and J by 10 bases, leaving 14 bases between them. The CDR3 extends over 13 amino acids. The CDR3 DNA is TGTGCCAGCAGCCGCAGCGGTCTAGCGGAGCAGTTCTTC. This translates into CASSRSGLAEQFF.

The chain couples TRBV12-5 to TRBJ2-5; D perhaps matches TRBD2 (6 bases). V lost 6 bases to trimming and J lost 9 bases, with 8 bases between them. The CDR3 runs 10 residues. Germline V CDR1 and CDR2: LGHNT, FRNRAP. CDR3 nucleotides: TGTGCTAGTGGGAGGGAGGCCCAGTACTTC. The encoded protein is CASGREAQYF.

This clone was found a few times. V usage is TRBV23-1 and J usage is TRBJ1-2; D not resolved. TRBV23-1 is an open reading frame, and its role is uncertain. The length of the CDR3 is 13 residues. The germline V and J ends were trimmed by 2 bases and 2 bases, with 6 bases remaining between them. Here the CDR3 DNA reads TGCGCCAGCAGTCAACCCCGGAACTATGGCTACACCTTC. Amino acids: CASSQPRNYGYTF.

The chain joins TRBV19 to TRBJ2-5; D might be TRBD2 (5 bases). V lost 4 bases and J lost 5, with 20 bases in between. This CDR3 spans 16 amino acids. Per the germline V gene, CDR1 is LNHDA and CDR2 is SQIVND (reference sequence). CDR3 in DNA: TGTGCCAGTAGTAGACCCGGGATTACTCCCTGGGAGACCCAGTACTTC. Residues: CASSRPGITPWETQYF.

Comments on this clone: A read error is possible here, since a much larger clone lies one base away. Other DNA variants within this sample encode the same CDR3. The J gene is TRBJ2-5, the V gene TRBV11-3; D unresolved. CDR1 and CDR2 (germline): SGHNT, YENEEA. V was trimmed by 1 base and J by 4 bases, leaving 1 base between them. The CDR3 spans 11 residues. DNA of the CDR3: TGTGCCAGCAGCTTAGGAGAGACCCAGTACTTC. This gives the protein CASSLGETQYF.

V is TRBV7-9 and J is TRBJ1-4; 9 bases fit TRBD1. Trimming removed 1 base from V and 4 bases from J; junction bases left unmatched: 4. The germline V gene has CDR1 SEHNR and CDR2 FQNEAQ (reference sequence). The CDR3 sequence is 16 residues long. CDR3 loop: CASSLGGTGNNEKLFF. CDR3 nucleotide sequence: TGTGCCAGCAGCTTAGGAGGGACAGGGAATAATGAAAAACTGTTTTTT.

CDR3 DNA: TGTGCCTGGGCCAGACAGGGGATTAATGAAAAACTGTTTTTT. Protein product: CAWARQGINEKLFF. The genes are TRBV30 and TRBJ1-4, with 8 bases fitting TRBD1. Germline CDR1 and CDR2: GTSNPN and SVGIG (reference sequence). The CDR3 is made up of 14 amino acids. The trim removed 5 bases at V and 4 bases at J, leaving 6 bases unmatched.

Regarding this clone: This same CDR3 is encoded by further DNA sequences in the sample. V is TRBV7-2 and J is TRBJ2-3; no firm D call. The CDR3 is 12 amino acids. The ends were cut back, 2 bases at V and 6 bases at J, with 6 bases in the middle. The germline V gene encodes CDR1 SGHTA and CDR2 FQGNSA. CDR3: CASSLSGDTQYF. In DNA, the CDR3 is TGTGCCAGCAGCTTATCCGGTGATACGCAGTATTTT.

In regard to this clone: Distinct nucleotide sequences in the sample also encode this CDR3. The gene calls are TRBV7-2 and TRBJ2-3, with D possibly being TRBD1 (5 bases). Germline loops: CDR1 SGHTA, CDR2 FQGNSA. V dropped 3 bases and J dropped 3 bases, with 7 bases sitting between them. This CDR3 contains 13 residues. CDR3 sequence (DNA): TGTGCCAGCAGCTTGCAGGGAACAGATACGCAGTATTTT. Amino acids: CASSLQGTDTQYF.

The CDR3 spells CASSQYGTANEKLFF. CDR3 DNA sequence: TGCGCCAGCAGCCAGTACGGGACAGCTAATGAAAAACTGTTTTTT. V and J are TRBV4-1 and TRBJ1-4; 7 bases map to TRBD1. Trimming removed 3 bases from V and 3 bases from J; junction bases left unmatched: 4. This CDR3 spans 15 amino acids. Germline loops: CDR1 MGHRA, CDR2 YSYEKL.